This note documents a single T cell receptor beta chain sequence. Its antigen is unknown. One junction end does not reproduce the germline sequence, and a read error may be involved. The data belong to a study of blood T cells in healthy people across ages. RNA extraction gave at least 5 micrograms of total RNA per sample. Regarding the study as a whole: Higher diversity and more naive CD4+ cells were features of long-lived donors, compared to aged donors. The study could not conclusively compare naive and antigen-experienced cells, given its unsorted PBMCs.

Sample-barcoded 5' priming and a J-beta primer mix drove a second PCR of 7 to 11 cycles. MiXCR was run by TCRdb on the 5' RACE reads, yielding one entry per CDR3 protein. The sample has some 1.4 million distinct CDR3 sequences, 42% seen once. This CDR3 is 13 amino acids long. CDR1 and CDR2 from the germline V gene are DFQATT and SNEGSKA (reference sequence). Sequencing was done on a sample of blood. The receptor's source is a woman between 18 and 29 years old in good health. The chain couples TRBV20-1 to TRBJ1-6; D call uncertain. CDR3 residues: CSARDPFDSPPHF. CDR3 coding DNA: TGCAGTGCTAGAGATCCCTTCGATTCACCCCCCCACTTT.